Listed below are T cell receptor beta chains from one sample, sequenced in a study of blood T cell repertoires in COVID-19. The repertoire was sequenced with immunoSEQ multiplex PCR; TCRdb's copy has only in-frame clones and lacks some. The sample has some 78,000 clones, 84% seen once. Sample: peripheral blood. The receptors were gathered from a man aged 45 to 65 with acute or convalescent COVID-19. Each CDR3 is given with its conserved first and last residue. D genes are given only for firm matches. Rows may omit the clone size; those that give it use once, few, many or a size class.

size: -
V: TRBV19
J: TRBJ1-1
D: -
DNA: TGTGCCAGTAGCCTCCGCACAGGGATTGGCACTGAAGCTTTCTTT
CDR3: CASSLRTGIGTEAFF

size: -
V: TRBV6-2/TRBV6-3
J: TRBJ2-1
D: -
DNA: TGTGCCAGCAGCCACTTGACTAATGAGCAGTTCTTC
CDR3: CASSHLTNEQFF

size: -
V: TRBV14
J: TRBJ1-5
D: -
DNA: TGTGCCAGCAGCCAACACAATCAGCCCCAGCATTTT
CDR3: CASSQHNQPQHF

size: once
V: TRBV7-2
J: TRBJ2-5
D: TRBD1
DNA: TGTGCCAGCAGCTTAGCCGGTAGACAGGGGGGGCAAGAGACCCAGTACTTC
CDR3: CASSLAGRQGGQETQYF

size: -
V: TRBV2
J: TRBJ2-7
D: -
DNA: TGTGCCAGCAGTGATTCTAACGGGCTAGCGTCCCCTGAGGGGCAGTACTTC
CDR3: CASSDSNGLASPEGQYF

size: -
V: TRBV4-3
J: TRBJ2-5
D: TRBD1
DNA: TGCGCCAGCAGCCGCGACAGGGCGGAGACCCAGTACTTC
CDR3: CASSRDRAETQYF

size: -
V: TRBV12-3/TRBV12-4
J: TRBJ1-2
D: -
DNA: TGTGCCAGCAGAGGGAGGGAGGAGATTGGCTACACCTTC
CDR3: CASRGREEIGYTF

size: -
V: TRBV19
J: TRBJ2-7
D: TRBD1
DNA: TGTGCCAGTAGTATAGGACAGGGAGTGTACCACGAGCAGTACTTC
CDR3: CASSIGQGVYHEQYF

size: -
V: TRBV10-2
J: TRBJ1-1
D: -
DNA: TGCGCCAGCAGTGAAGCGGGTTGGATCCGGGCTGAAGCTTTCTTT
CDR3: CASSEAGWIRAEAFF

size: once
V: TRBV20-1
J: TRBJ2-7
D: -
DNA: TGCAGTGCTAGAGACAACGAGCAGTACTTC
CDR3: CSARDNEQYF

size: once
V: TRBV28
J: TRBJ2-2
D: -
DNA: TGTGCCAGCAGTGCTCCAGGGGTATCCGGGGAGCTGTTTTTT
CDR3: CASSAPGVSGELFF

size: -
V: TRBV7-2
J: TRBJ2-2
D: -
DNA: TGTGCCAGCAGCTTAAGGCGACAGTCGACGACCGGGGAGCTGTTTTTT
CDR3: CASSLRRQSTTGELFF

size: few
V: TRBV4-3
J: TRBJ2-5
D: TRBD1
DNA: TGCGCCAGCAGCCAAGAGTACAGGGGATTCCAAGAGACCCAGTACTTC
CDR3: CASSQEYRGFQETQYF

size: -
V: TRBV5-5
J: TRBJ1-4
D: TRBD1
DNA: TGTGCCAGCAGCCCACAGGGGAAACAGTATGCAACTAATGAAAAACTGTTTTTT
CDR3: CASSPQGKQYATNEKLFF

size: -
V: TRBV5-1
J: TRBJ1-3
D: -
DNA: TGCGCCAGCAGCTTGGGTATCCGGGACACCCACTCTGGAAACACCATATATTTT
CDR3: CASSLGIRDTHSGNTIYF

size: -
V: TRBV4-3
J: TRBJ2-3
D: TRBD2
DNA: TGCGCCAGCAGCCAAAGGGGGACTAGCGGGAGCTCTAGCACAGATACGCAGTATTTT
CDR3: CASSQRGTSGSSSTDTQYF

size: once
V: TRBV7-2
J: TRBJ2-7
D: -
DNA: TGTGCCAGCAGCGAGACGTGGGGGCCCACCTACGAGCAGTACTTC
CDR3: CASSETWGPTYEQYF

size: -
V: TRBV23-1
J: TRBJ2-7
D: -
DNA: TGCGCCAGCAGTCAATCGGGAAACGGTGGGGGCTCCTCCTACGAGCAGTACTTC
CDR3: CASSQSGNGGGSSYEQYF

size: medium-sized
V: TRBV11-2
J: TRBJ1-6
D: -
DNA: TGTGCCAGCACCGACGCGGGGAGTTCATTCACGGGGGCCCTCCACTTT
CDR3: CASTDAGSSFTGALHF

size: -
V: TRBV6-5
J: TRBJ1-2
D: TRBD1
DNA: TGTGCCAGCAGTTACGGACAGGGGGTTTTCCTCTTC
CDR3: CASSYGQGVFLF

size: -
V: TRBV9
J: TRBJ1-6
D: -
DNA: TGTGCCAGCAGTTCTTCTGGACAGTATAATTCACCCCTCCACTTT
CDR3: CASSSSGQYNSPLHF

size: -
V: TRBV19
J: TRBJ1-5
D: -
DNA: TGTGCCAGTAGTGTATCACAGGGTGCCCGCCAGCCCCAGCATTTT
CDR3: CASSVSQGARQPQHF

size: -
V: TRBV20-1
J: TRBJ2-2
D: -
DNA: TGCAGTGCTAGTGGGCCGACACTGAACACCGGGGAGCTGTTTTTT
CDR3: CSASGPTLNTGELFF

size: -
V: TRBV7-2
J: TRBJ1-2
D: -
DNA: TGTGCCAGCAGCTTAACGGGTGGGGCTCCAAGTTCCTATGGCTACACCTTC
CDR3: CASSLTGGAPSSYGYTF

size: few
V: TRBV19
J: TRBJ1-1
D: -
DNA: TGTGCCAGTAGTATAGAGGATAAAGGGTGGGGCGAAGCTTTCTTT
CDR3: CASSIEDKGWGEAFF

size: -
V: TRBV12-3/TRBV12-4
J: TRBJ2-2
D: -
DNA: TGTGCCAGCAGCAGCGGGGAGCTGTTTTTT
CDR3: CASSSGELFF

size: -
V: TRBV4-3
J: TRBJ2-7
D: TRBD1
DNA: TGCGCCAGCAGCCAAGATGACAGGGGGCTCTACGAGCAGTACTTC
CDR3: CASSQDDRGLYEQYF

size: -
V: TRBV5-1
J: TRBJ1-5
D: TRBD1
DNA: TGCGCCAGCAGCCCAGGGACAGTACTGAATCAGCCCCAGCATTTT
CDR3: CASSPGTVLNQPQHF

size: -
V: TRBV25-1
J: TRBJ1-1
D: -
DNA: TGTGCCAGCAGTGACCGGGAAACTAACACTGAAGCTTTCTTT
CDR3: CASSDRETNTEAFF